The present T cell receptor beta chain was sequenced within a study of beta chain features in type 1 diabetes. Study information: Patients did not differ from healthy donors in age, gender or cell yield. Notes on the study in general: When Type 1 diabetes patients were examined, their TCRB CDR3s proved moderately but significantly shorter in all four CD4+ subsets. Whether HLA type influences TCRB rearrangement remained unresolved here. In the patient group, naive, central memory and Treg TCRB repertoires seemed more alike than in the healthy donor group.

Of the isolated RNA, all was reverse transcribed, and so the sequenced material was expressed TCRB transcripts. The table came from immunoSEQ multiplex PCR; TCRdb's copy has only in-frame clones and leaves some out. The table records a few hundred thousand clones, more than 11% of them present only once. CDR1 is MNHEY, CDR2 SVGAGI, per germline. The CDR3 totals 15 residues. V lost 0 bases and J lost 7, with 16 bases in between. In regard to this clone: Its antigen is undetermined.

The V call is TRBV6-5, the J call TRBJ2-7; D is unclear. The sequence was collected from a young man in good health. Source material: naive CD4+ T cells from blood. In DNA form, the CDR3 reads TGTGCCAGCAGTTACTCGAGGTTGGTTTTGCGTGAGCAGTACTTC. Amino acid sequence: CASSYSRLVLREQYF.